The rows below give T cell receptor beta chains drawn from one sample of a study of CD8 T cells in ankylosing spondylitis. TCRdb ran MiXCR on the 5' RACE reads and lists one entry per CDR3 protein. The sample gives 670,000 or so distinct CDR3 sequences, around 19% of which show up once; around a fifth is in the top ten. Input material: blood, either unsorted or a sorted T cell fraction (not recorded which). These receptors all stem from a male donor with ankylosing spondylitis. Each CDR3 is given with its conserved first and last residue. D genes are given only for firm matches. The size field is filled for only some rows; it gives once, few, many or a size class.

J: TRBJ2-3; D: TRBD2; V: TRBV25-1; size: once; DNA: TGTGCCAGCAGCCCAAGTGGCCGGGGGGTCGATACGCAGTATTTT; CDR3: CASSPSGRGVDTQYF
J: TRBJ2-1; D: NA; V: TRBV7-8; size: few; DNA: TGTGCCAGCAGCTCATTACCTCCATACAATGAGCAGTTCTTC; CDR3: CASSSLPPYNEQFF
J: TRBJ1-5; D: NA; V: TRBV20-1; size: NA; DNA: TGCAGTGCTAGAGATTCGAGGACCGCCAATCAGCCCCAGCATTTT; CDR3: CSARDSRTANQPQHF
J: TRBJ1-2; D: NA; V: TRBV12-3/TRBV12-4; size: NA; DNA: TGTGCCAGCAGTTGGGGGGATGGCTATGGCTACACCTTC; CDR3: CASSWGDGYGYTF
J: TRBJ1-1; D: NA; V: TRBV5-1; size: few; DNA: TGCGCCAGCAGCTTTAAAACAGGGAACACTGAAGCTTTCTTT; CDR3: CASSFKTGNTEAFF
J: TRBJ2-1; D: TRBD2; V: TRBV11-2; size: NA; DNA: TGTGCCAGCAGCCCCACGACTAGCGGAGACAATGAGCAGTTCTTC; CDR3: CASSPTTSGDNEQFF
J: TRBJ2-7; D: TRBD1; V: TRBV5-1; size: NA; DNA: TGCGCCAGCAGCCGGGGGACAGGGCGGGTTGAATACGAGCAGTACTTC; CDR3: CASSRGTGRVEYEQYF
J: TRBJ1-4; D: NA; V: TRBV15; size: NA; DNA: TGTGCCACCAGCCCGTTTGGCAGGGTCACTAATGAAAAACTGTTTTTT; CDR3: CATSPFGRVTNEKLFF
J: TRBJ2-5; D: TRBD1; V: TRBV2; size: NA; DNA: TGTGCCAGCATCGAGGACAGGGCCAACTACCAAGAGACCCAGTACTTC; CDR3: CASIEDRANYQETQYF
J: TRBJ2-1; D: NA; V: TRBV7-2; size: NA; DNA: TGTGCCAGCAGCTTATCCCTACCCCCTGAGCAGTTCTTC; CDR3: CASSLSLPPEQFF